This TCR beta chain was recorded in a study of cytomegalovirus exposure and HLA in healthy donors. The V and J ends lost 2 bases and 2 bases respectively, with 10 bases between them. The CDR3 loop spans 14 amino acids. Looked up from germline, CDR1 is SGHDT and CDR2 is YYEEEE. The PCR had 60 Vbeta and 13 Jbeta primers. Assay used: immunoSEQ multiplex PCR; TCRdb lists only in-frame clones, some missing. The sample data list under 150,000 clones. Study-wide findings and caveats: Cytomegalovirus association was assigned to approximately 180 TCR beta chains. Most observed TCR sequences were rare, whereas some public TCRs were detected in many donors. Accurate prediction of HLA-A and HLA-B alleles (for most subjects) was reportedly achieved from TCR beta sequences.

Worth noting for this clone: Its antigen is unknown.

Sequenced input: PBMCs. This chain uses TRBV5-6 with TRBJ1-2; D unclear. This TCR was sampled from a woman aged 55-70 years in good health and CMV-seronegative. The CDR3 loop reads CASSFGAQNYGYTF. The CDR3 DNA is TGTGCCAGCAGCTTTGGAGCCCAGAACTATGGCTACACCTTC.